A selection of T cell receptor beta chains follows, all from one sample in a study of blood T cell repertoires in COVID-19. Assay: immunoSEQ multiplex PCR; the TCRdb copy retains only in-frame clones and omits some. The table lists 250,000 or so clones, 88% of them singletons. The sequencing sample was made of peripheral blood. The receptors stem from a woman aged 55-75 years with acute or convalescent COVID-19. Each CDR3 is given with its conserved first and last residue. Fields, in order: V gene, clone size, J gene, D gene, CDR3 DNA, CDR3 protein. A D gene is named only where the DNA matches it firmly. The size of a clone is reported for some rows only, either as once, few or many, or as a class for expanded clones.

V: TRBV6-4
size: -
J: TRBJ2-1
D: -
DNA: TGTGCCAGCAGTGACGGCAATAGGGGGACCGAGCAGTTCTTC
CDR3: CASSDGNRGTEQFF

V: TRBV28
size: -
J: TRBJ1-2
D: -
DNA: TGTGCCAGCAGTTTATACACCAACTATGGCTACACCTTC
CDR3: CASSLYTNYGYTF

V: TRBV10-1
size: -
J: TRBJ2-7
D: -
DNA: TGCGCCAGCAGTGAGTCGACAGTCTCCTACGAGCAGTACTTC
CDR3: CASSESTVSYEQYF

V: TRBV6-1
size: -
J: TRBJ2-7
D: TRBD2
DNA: TGTGCCAGCAGTGATCGGGGGGGGACTAGCGGGAGACCGAGGGAGCAGTACTTC
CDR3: CASSDRGGTSGRPREQYF

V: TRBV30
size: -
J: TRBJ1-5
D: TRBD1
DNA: TGTGCCTGGTCGACAGGGGATAGCAATCAGCCCCAGCATTTT
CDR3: CAWSTGDSNQPQHF

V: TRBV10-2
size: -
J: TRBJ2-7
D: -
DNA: TGCGCCAGCAGCGCTACCCCCGGCGAGCAGTACTTC
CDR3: CASSATPGEQYF

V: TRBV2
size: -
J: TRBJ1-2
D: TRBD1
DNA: TGTGCCAGCAGTCCGGGACAGCGGTACTATGGCTACACCTTC
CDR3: CASSPGQRYYGYTF

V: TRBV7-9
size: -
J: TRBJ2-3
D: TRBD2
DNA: TGTGCCAGCAGATCGTGGGAGCGGGGGGCCGGGAGCACAGATACGCAGTATTTT
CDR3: CASRSWERGAGSTDTQYF

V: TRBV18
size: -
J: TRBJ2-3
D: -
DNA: TGTGCCAGCTCATCTGTTCGGGTGAGCACAGATACGCAGTATTTT
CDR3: CASSSVRVSTDTQYF

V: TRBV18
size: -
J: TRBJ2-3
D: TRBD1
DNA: TGTGCCAGCTCACCTCCTTCGCCGGGACAGGGCTTGGATACGCAGTATTTT
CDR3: CASSPPSPGQGLDTQYF

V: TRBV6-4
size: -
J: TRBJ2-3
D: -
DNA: TGTGCCAGCAGTGACGAGGGGGGGCCAGTCACAGATACGCAGTATTTT
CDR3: CASSDEGGPVTDTQYF

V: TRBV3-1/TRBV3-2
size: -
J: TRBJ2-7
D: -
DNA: TGTGCCAGCAGCCAAGATTTAAGTAGGACAGCAACCTACGAGCAGTACTTC
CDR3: CASSQDLSRTATYEQYF

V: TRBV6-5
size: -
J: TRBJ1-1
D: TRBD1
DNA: TGTGCCAGCAGAAGACAGGGGCATAGCACTGAAGCTTTCTTT
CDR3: CASRRQGHSTEAFF

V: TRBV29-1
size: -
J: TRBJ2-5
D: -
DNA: TGCAGCGTTGCAGGTGGGAGTTGGGAGACCCAGTACTTC
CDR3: CSVAGGSWETQYF

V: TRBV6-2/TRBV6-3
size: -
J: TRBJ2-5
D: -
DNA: TGTGCCAGCAGTTACTTATCCGTGACTAGAGGCGTGACCCAGTACTTC
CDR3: CASSYLSVTRGVTQYF

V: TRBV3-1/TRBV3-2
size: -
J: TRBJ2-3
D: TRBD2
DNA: TGTGCCAGCAGCCAAGATCGTGAGGGACTAGCGTACACAGATACGCAGTATTTT
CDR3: CASSQDREGLAYTDTQYF

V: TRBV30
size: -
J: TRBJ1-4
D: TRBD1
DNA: TGTGCCTGGAGTGCCGGGACAGGGGGTGAAAAACTGTTTTTT
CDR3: CAWSAGTGGEKLFF

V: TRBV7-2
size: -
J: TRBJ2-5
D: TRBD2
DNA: TGTGCCAGCGGCCCCCAAGCGGGAGTCGGGGAGACCCAGTACTTC
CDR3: CASGPQAGVGETQYF

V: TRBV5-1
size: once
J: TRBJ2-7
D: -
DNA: TGCGCCAGCAGCTTGGACGGCTACGAGCAGTACTTC
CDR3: CASSLDGYEQYF

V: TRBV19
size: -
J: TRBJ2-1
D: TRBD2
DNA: TGTGCCAGTAGTATATTAACTAGCGGGGATCCCGAGCAGTTCTTC
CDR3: CASSILTSGDPEQFF

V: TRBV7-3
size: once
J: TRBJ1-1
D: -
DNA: TGTGCCAGCAGCTTAACGGGTAGGGAGGACACTGAAGCTTTCTTT
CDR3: CASSLTGREDTEAFF

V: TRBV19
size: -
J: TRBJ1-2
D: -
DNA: TGTGCCAGTAGTCTAGTAGGGGCTAACTATGGCTACACCTTC
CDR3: CASSLVGANYGYTF

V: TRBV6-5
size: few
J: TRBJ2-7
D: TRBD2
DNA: TGTGCCAGCAGCACTAGCGGGAGGAGCTCCTACGAGCAGTACTTC
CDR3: CASSTSGRSSYEQYF

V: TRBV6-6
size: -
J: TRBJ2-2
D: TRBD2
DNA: TGTGCCAGCAGTCCCCAGACTAGCGGGAGGGGGTCCACCGGGGAGCTGTTTTTT
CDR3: CASSPQTSGRGSTGELFF

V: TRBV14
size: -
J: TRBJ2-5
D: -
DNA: TGTGCCAGCAGCCATGACAGGACTGTAATAAAAGAGACCCAGTACTTC
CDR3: CASSHDRTVIKETQYF

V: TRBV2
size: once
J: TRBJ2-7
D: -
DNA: TGTGCCAGCAACCCCGAGAGGGGGGGAGGTTCGGGGGAGCAGTACTTC
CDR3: CASNPERGGGSGEQYF

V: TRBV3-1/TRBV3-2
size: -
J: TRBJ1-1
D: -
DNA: TGTGCCAGCAGCCAAGATTCAACAGTTATGAACACTGAAGCTTTCTTT
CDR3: CASSQDSTVMNTEAFF

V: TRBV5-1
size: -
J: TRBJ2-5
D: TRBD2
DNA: TGCGCCAGCAGCTTCACTAGCGGGATAGGGCAAGAGACCCAGTACTTC
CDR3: CASSFTSGIGQETQYF

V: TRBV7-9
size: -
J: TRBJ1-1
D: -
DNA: TGTGCCAGCAGCTTCGACAAGAACACTGAAGCTTTCTTT
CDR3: CASSFDKNTEAFF

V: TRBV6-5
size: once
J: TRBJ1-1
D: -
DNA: TGTGCCAGCAGTCAGCAACGAGGTTCGAACACTGAAGCTTTCTTT
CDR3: CASSQQRGSNTEAFF

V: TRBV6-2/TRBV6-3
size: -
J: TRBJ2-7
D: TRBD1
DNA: TGTGCCAGCAGTCGTGGGACAGCCTACGAGCAGTACTTC
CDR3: CASSRGTAYEQYF

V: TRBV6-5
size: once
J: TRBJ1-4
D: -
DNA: TGTGCCAGCGGGAGGTCCGGGAACGAAAAACTGTTTTTT
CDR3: CASGRSGNEKLFF

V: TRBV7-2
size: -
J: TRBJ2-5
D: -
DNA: TGTGCCACCATGAAAGGGGGGGTCTTAGAGACCCAGTACTTC
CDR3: CATMKGGVLETQYF

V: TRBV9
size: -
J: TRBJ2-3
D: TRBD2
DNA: TGTGCCAGCAGCGCCCGGGACTATAGTCGACCAGATACGCAGTATTTT
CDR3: CASSARDYSRPDTQYF

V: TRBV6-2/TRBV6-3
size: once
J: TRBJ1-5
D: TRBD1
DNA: TGTGCCAGCAGTCCCACAGGGGGCGGCCAGCCCCAGCATTTT
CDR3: CASSPTGGGQPQHF

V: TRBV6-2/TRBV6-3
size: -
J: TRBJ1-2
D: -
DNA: TGTGCCAGCAGTTCGGAGTATGGCTACACCTTC
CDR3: CASSSEYGYTF

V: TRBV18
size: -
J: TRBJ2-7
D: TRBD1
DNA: TGTGCCAGCTCACCACAAGGGACAGGCTACGAGCAGTACTTC
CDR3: CASSPQGTGYEQYF

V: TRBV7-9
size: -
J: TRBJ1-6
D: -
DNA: TGTGCCAGCAGCTTCCGGGACAACTCACCCCTCCACTTT
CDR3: CASSFRDNSPLHF

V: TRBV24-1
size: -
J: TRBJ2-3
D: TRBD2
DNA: TGTGCCACCAGTGCCGTATTCGGCGGGAGGGCCGGTCAGAAGTATTTT
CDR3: CATSAVFGGRAGQKYF

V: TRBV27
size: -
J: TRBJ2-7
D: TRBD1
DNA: TGTGCCAGCAGCCGGGACAGGGGCTACGAGCAGTACTTC
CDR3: CASSRDRGYEQYF

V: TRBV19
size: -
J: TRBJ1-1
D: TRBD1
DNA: TGTGCCAGTAGTACACGACAGGGGAACACTGAAGCTTTCTTT
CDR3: CASSTRQGNTEAFF

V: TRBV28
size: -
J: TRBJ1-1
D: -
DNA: TGTGCCAGCAGTTTGAGCGGGGCCTCTGAAGCTTTCTTT
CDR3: CASSLSGASEAFF

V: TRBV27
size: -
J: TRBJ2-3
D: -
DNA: TGTGCCAGCAGGGCCCCGGGGGTTCGTGATACGCAGTATTTT
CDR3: CASRAPGVRDTQYF

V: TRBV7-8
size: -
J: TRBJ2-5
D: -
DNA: TGTGCCAGCAGCCGAGGAAGCAGGGAGACCCAGTACTTC
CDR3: CASSRGSRETQYF

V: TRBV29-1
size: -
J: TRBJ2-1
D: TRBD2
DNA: TGCAGCGTTGCCCAACTAGCGGAGCAGTTCTTC
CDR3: CSVAQLAEQFF

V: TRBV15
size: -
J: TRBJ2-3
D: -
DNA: TGTGCCACCAGCCGCGGCGGGGACCACTACACAGATACGCAGTATTTT
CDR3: CATSRGGDHYTDTQYF

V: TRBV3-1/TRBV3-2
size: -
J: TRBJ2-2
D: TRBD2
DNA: TGTGCCAGCAGCCAAGAAGGGACTAGCTTCCGCACCGGGGAGCTGTTTTTT
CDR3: CASSQEGTSFRTGELFF

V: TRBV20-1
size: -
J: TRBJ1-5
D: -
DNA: TGCAGTGCTAGTTGGGGGAACAGGGTCAATCAGCCCCAGCATTTT
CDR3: CSASWGNRVNQPQHF

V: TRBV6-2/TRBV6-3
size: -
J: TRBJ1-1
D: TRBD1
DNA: TGTGCCAGCAGCGGCGACAGGGGAGGCACTGAAGCTTTCTTT
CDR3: CASSGDRGGTEAFF

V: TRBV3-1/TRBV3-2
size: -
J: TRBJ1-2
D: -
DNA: TGTGCCAGCAGCCCCGACAGGTCAGCTAACTATGGCTACACCTTT
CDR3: CASSPDRSANYGYTF

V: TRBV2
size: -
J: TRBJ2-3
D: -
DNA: TGTGCCAGCAATATAGAAAATACGCAGTATTTT
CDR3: CASNIENTQYF

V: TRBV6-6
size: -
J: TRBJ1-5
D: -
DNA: TGTGCCAGCAGCCTCGACAGGAAAAATCAGCCCCAGCATTTT
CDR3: CASSLDRKNQPQHF

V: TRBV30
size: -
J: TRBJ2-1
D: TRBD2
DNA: TGTGCCTGGAGTTCGGGACTAGCGGCCTACAATGAGCAGTTCTTC
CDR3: CAWSSGLAAYNEQFF

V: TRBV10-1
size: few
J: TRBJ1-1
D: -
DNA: TGCGCCAGCTCTAGGAGGGATGGCACTGAAGCTTTCTTT
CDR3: CASSRRDGTEAFF

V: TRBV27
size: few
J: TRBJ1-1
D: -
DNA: TGTGCCAGCAGCCTAGGGGGAACGAGCACTGAAGCTTTCTTT
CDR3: CASSLGGTSTEAFF

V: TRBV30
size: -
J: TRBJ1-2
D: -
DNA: TGTGCCTGGAGCCGCCGAGGGAGGGCCCGGGACTATGGCTACACCTTC
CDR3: CAWSRRGRARDYGYTF

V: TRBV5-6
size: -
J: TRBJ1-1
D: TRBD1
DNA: TGTGCCAGCAGCAGGGGACAGGGGAGGGCTGAAGCTTTCTTT
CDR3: CASSRGQGRAEAFF

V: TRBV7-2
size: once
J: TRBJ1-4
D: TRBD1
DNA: TGTGCCAGCAGCTTGGGCAGGGGGCCCACTAATGAAAAACTGTTTTTT
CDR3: CASSLGRGPTNEKLFF

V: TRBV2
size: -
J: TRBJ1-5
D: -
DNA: TGTGCCAGCAGCCGGACAGTTAGCAATCAGCCCCAGCATTTT
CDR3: CASSRTVSNQPQHF

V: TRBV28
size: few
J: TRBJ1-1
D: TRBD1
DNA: TGTGCCAGCAGTTTGGGGGACAGGGGGGTGAACACTGAAGCTTTCTTT
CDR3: CASSLGDRGVNTEAFF